This T cell receptor (beta chain) was identified in a study of blood T cell repertoires in COVID-19. Study-level background: T cells, B-cell-depleted T cells, or PBMCs provided the cDNA or gDNA that served as material.

TCRdb's table, derived via immunoSEQ multiplex PCR, lists solely in-frame clones and lacks some. The repertoire consists of 250,000 to 350,000 clones, with 85% to 90% occurring once and the leading ten covering more than 9%. The CDR3 extends over 15 amino acids. Trimming stripped 0 bases from V and 1 base from J, with 4 bases between. From germline, CDR1 is LGHDT and CDR2 YNNKEL (reference sequence). The sequence was obtained from a woman in her late teens or twenties who had recovered from COVID-19. Input material: PBMCs or T cells enriched from blood (not recorded which). The rearrangement joins TRBV3-1 (or the pseudogene TRBV3-2) to TRBJ2-6, with D uncertain. This CDR3 is CASSQDASGANVLTF. For the CDR3, the DNA is TGTGCCAGCAGCCAAGACGCGTCTGGGGCCAACGTCCTGACTTTC.